This is a list of T cell receptor beta chains from one sample in a study of neurological immune-mediated disorders. One entry per CDR3 protein results from TCRdb running MiXCR on the 5' RACE reads. The table has more than 25,000 distinct CDR3 sequences, roughly 25% seen once. The sequenced sample consisted of CD4+ T cells from blood. These receptors came from a man aged 45 to 65 with HTLV-1-associated myelopathy (HAM/TSP). CDR3s include the opening cysteine and the closing phenylalanine or tryptophan. The D gene is left open where the match is weak. A clone size is listed for some rows: how often the clone was seen (once, few, many), or a class if it is expanded.

CDR3nt: TGTGCCAGCAGTGAAGGCCCTGGACGTAATCAGCCCCAGCATTTT
CDR3aa: CASSEGPGRNQPQHF
abundance: .
d_gene: .
j_gene: TRBJ1-5
v_gene: TRBV6-1

CDR3nt: TGTGCCAGCAGCTTTCAGAATCCACAAGATACGCAGTATTTT
CDR3aa: CASSFQNPQDTQYF
abundance: many
d_gene: .
j_gene: TRBJ2-3
v_gene: TRBV7-9

CDR3nt: TGCGCCAGCAGCTCACAGGGGATGGGTCCAGATACGCAGTATTTT
CDR3aa: CASSSQGMGPDTQYF
abundance: many
d_gene: TRBD1
j_gene: TRBJ2-3
v_gene: TRBV5-1

CDR3nt: TGTGCCAGCACCCCCAGGCGTGTAGCGGGAGGGCCAGGGGAGACCCAGTACTTC
CDR3aa: CASTPRRVAGGPGETQYF
abundance: many
d_gene: TRBD2
j_gene: TRBJ2-5
v_gene: TRBV12-3/TRBV12-4

CDR3nt: TGCAGTGCTAGTCGGATCGGCAGGACCATATATTTT
CDR3aa: CSASRIGRTIYF
abundance: many
d_gene: .
j_gene: TRBJ1-3
v_gene: TRBV20-1

CDR3nt: TGTGCCAGCAGTTTTGGCAGGGGGGTCCCTTATTTT
CDR3aa: CASSFGRGVPYF
abundance: many
d_gene: TRBD1
j_gene: TRBJ1-3
v_gene: TRBV12-3/TRBV12-4

CDR3nt: TGTGCCAGCAGCCTAAACCGACAGCCCACTAACTATGGCTACACCTTC
CDR3aa: CASSLNRQPTNYGYTF
abundance: many
d_gene: .
j_gene: TRBJ1-2
v_gene: TRBV7-2

CDR3nt: TGTGCCACCAGGACAGACACGAACACTGAAGCTTTCTTT
CDR3aa: CATRTDTNTEAFF
abundance: once
d_gene: .
j_gene: TRBJ1-1
v_gene: TRBV10-3

CDR3nt: TGCGGTGCTAGGGACAGCACAGATACGCAGTATTTT
CDR3aa: CGARDSTDTQYF
abundance: many
d_gene: .
j_gene: TRBJ2-3
v_gene: TRBV20-1

CDR3nt: TGTGCCAGCAGCTTAGCAATAGGGTTGAATGAGCAGTTCTTC
CDR3aa: CASSLAIGLNEQFF
abundance: many
d_gene: .
j_gene: TRBJ2-1
v_gene: TRBV7-9

CDR3nt: TGTGCCAGCAGCGAGGGGGGGTTGAATGAGCAGTTCTTC
CDR3aa: CASSEGGLNEQFF
abundance: many
d_gene: .
j_gene: TRBJ2-1
v_gene: TRBV7-6

CDR3nt: TGTGCCAGCAGCTTTTTGGCAGGGGACCTTATAGGCTACACCTTC
CDR3aa: CASSFLAGDLIGYTF
abundance: few
d_gene: .
j_gene: TRBJ1-2
v_gene: TRBV7-8

CDR3nt: TGTGCCAGCAGTGAAGGGACAGGGGGCTTCTATGGCTACACCTTC
CDR3aa: CASSEGTGGFYGYTF
abundance: .
d_gene: TRBD1
j_gene: TRBJ1-2
v_gene: TRBV6-1

CDR3nt: TGTGCCAGCAACATAAACCCGTGGACACCGAACACTGAAGCTTTCTTT
CDR3aa: CASNINPWTPNTEAFF
abundance: .
d_gene: .
j_gene: TRBJ1-1
v_gene: TRBV7-8

CDR3nt: TGTGCCATCAGTCCTGGACAGGGGGCGAGTAGCACTGAAGCTTTCTTT
CDR3aa: CAISPGQGASSTEAFF
abundance: many
d_gene: TRBD1
j_gene: TRBJ1-1
v_gene: TRBV10-3

CDR3nt: TGCAGCGGTTCTATGGGGACTGAAGCTTTCTTT
CDR3aa: CSGSMGTEAFF
abundance: many
d_gene: .
j_gene: TRBJ1-1
v_gene: TRBV29-1

CDR3nt: TGCAGTGCTATTAAGGCCCCAACTAGCAATCAGCCCCAGCATTTT
CDR3aa: CSAIKAPTSNQPQHF
abundance: many
d_gene: .
j_gene: TRBJ1-5
v_gene: TRBV20-1